The 16 T cell receptor beta chains below all came from one sample that was sequenced in a study of control samples from healthy donors and cancer patients. The table came from immunoSEQ multiplex PCR; TCRdb's copy has only in-frame clones and leaves some out. The profile shows more than 140,000 clones, about 90% of them singletons. Specimen: blood. Every receptor here comes from a man between 18 and 35 years old in good health.

V is TRBV3-1 (or the pseudogene TRBV3-2) and J is TRBJ2-6; perhaps TRBD2 as D (7 bases). Trimming took 3 bases from V and 4 from J, leaving 16 bases between them. Per germline, CDR1 LGHDT and CDR2 YNNKEL (reference sequence). The length of the CDR3 is 17 residues. The CDR3 nucleotides are TGTGCCAGCAGCCAGTTAAGTGGGGGGGCCGGGGCCAACGTCCTGACTTTC. This codes for CASSQLSGGAGANVLTF.

This chain joins TRBV28 and TRBJ2-7; TRBD1 agrees at 8 bases. The CDR3 spans 14 residues. From germline, CDR1 is MDHEN and CDR2 SYDVKM. J lost 2 bases, V lost 5 bases, and 5 bases had no gene match. The CDR3 region has the DNA TGTGCCAGCAGTCCCGACAGGGGAACCTACGAGCAGTACTTC. Its protein is CASSPDRGTYEQYF. Full variable domain (missing parts from reference TRBV28 and TRBJ2-7): DVKVTQSSRYLVKRTGEKVFLECVQDMDHENMFWYRQDPGLGLRLIYFSYDVKMKEKGDIPEGYSVSREKKERFSLILESASTNQTSMYLCASSPDRGTYEQYFGPGTRLTVT.

V gene TRBV7-9 combines with J gene TRBJ1-2; no firm D call. Germline V gene sequence: CDR1 SEHNR, CDR2 FQNEAQ (reference sequence). The CDR3 covers 13 residues. Trimming removed 2 bases at V and 4 bases at J, with 8 bases between. The CDR3 DNA is TGTGCCAGCAGCTTACAGGATTTCTATGGCTACACCTTC. Encoded protein: CASSLQDFYGYTF.

V is TRBV19 and J is TRBJ2-7, with D possibly TRBD2 on 5 matching bases. CDR1 is LNHDA, CDR2 SQIVND, per germline (reference sequence). There are 13 residues in the CDR3. Trimming took 3 bases from V and 3 from J, leaving 9 bases between them. CDR3 in DNA: TGTGCCAGTAGTATCATAGGGAGCTACGAGCAGTACTTC. Translation gives CASSIIGSYEQYF.

This clone occurred once. The rearrangement joins TRBV5-1 to TRBJ1-2, with unresolved D. From germline, CDR1 is SGHRS and CDR2 YFSETQ. With 0 bases removed from V and 2 bases from J, the gap between germline ends came to 14 bases. The CDR3 contains 16 residues. CDR3 sequence reads: CASSLGPRYSNYGYTF. The DNA for the CDR3 is TGCGCCAGCAGCTTGGGCCCGCGGTATTCAAACTATGGCTACACCTTC.

The J gene is TRBJ1-2, the V gene TRBV3-1 (or the pseudogene TRBV3-2); maybe TRBD1 (5 bases). CDR1 is LGHDT, CDR2 YNNKEL, per germline (reference sequence). The CDR3 loop spans 13 amino acids. The V end was cut by 5 bases, the J end by 8 bases, with 15 bases between. The CDR3 DNA sequence: TGTGCCAGCAGCGCCGGCCCTCGGGGGGGCTACACCTTC. It is translated as CASSAGPRGGYTF.

The chain uses TRBV30 and TRBJ2-3, with D hard to call. The CDR3 has 12 residues. Germline V gene lookup returns CDR1 GTSNPN and CDR2 SVGIG (reference sequence). Between the trimmed V and J ends, which lost 0 bases and 6 bases, there was a span of 7 bases. The CDR3 reads CAWSVLPDTQYF. CDR3 sequence (DNA): TGTGCCTGGAGTGTACTCCCCGATACGCAGTATTTT.

A single count supports this clone. This rearrangement joins TRBV19 to TRBJ2-7; D is unresolved. Germline V gives CDR1 LNHDA, CDR2 SQIVND (reference sequence). The CDR3 extends over 13 amino acids. The ends were cut back, 4 bases at V and 6 bases at J, with 13 bases in the middle. This CDR3 reads CASSNINSVEQYF. In nucleotides, the CDR3 is TGTGCCAGTAGTAATATCAATTCAGTCGAGCAGTACTTC.

V is TRBV19 and J is TRBJ1-4; D might be TRBD1 (5 bases). V lost 0 bases to trimming and J lost 3 bases, with 8 bases between them. This CDR3 is 15 amino acids long. Germline-derived CDR1 and CDR2 are LNHDA and SQIVND (reference sequence). The CDR3 sequence: CASSIESGSNEKLFF. CDR3 nucleotides: TGTGCCAGTAGTATAGAATCAGGGTCTAATGAAAAACTGTTTTTT.

The chain has TRBV30 and TRBJ1-3; unclear D gene. Germline V gives CDR1 GTSNPN, CDR2 SVGIG (reference sequence). The CDR3 loop spans 15 amino acids. V shed 5 bases and J shed 3 bases, with 17 bases lying between them. CDR3 residues: CAWLRGGGHGNTIYF. The CDR3 DNA sequence: TGTGCCTGGCTCAGAGGAGGAGGCCATGGAAACACCATATATTTT. Together with reference TRBV30 and TRBJ1-3, the CDR3 gives the full variable domain: SQTIHQWPATLVQPVGSPLSLECTVEGTSNPNLYWYRQAAGRGLQLLFYSVGIGQISSEVPQNLSASRPQDRQFILSSKKLLLSDSGFYLCAWLRGGGHGNTIYFGEGSWLTVV.

This sequence joins TRBV4-3 and TRBJ2-7; weak D call: TRBD1 (6 bases). Germline CDR1 LGHNA, CDR2 YSLEER. The CDR3 has 14 residues. The ends were cut back, 2 bases at V and 0 bases at J, with 8 bases in the middle. CDR3 loop: CASSQRQDSYEQYF. The DNA of the CDR3 is TGCGCCAGCAGCCAACGACAGGACTCCTACGAGCAGTACTTC.

This chain links TRBV7-2 with TRBJ2-7; 7 bases are shared with TRBD2. CDR3 length: 16 residues. The ends lost 1 base at V and 5 bases at J; junction bases unmatched: 11. Germline-derived CDR1 and CDR2 are SGHTA and FQGNSA. The CDR3 nucleotides read TGTGCCAGCAGCTTAGGTCTTGGACTAGAGGTAGACGAGCAGTACTTC. Translating it yields CASSLGLGLEVDEQYF.

The chain uses TRBV7-2 and TRBJ2-1; perhaps TRBD2 as D (6 bases). This CDR3 region has 14 residues. V lost 5 bases and J lost 3, with 11 bases in between. In germline, CDR1 is SGHTA, CDR2 FQGNSA. The CDR3 here is CASSRDSYYNEQFF. CDR3 nucleotide sequence: TGTGCCAGCAGCCGGGACTCTTACTACAATGAGCAGTTCTTC.

The V call is TRBV28, the J call TRBJ2-2, with 8 bases lining up with TRBD2. Germline V CDR1 and CDR2: MDHEN, SYDVKM. J lost 6 bases, V lost 2 bases, and 5 bases had no gene match. This CDR3 spans 15 amino acids. In DNA, the CDR3 is TGTGCCAGCAGTTTACTCCGGGGGGGCCCCGGGGAGCTGTTTTTT. Translating it yields CASSLLRGGPGELFF.

The CDR3 here is CASSSLTGLHTEAFF. CDR3 DNA: TGTGCCAGCAGCTCACTCACTGGGTTGCACACTGAAGCTTTCTTT. This chain uses TRBV11-2 with TRBJ1-1; D not certain. The length of the CDR3 is 15 residues. Germline values: CDR1 SGHAT, CDR2 FQNNGV. Trimming stripped 4 bases from V and 3 bases from J, with 15 bases between.

The J gene is TRBJ2-3, the V gene TRBV28; 16 bases are a match to TRBD2. J gave up 3 bases and V 6 bases, and 3 bases lay outside the gene matches. This CDR3 is 16 amino acids long. The germline CDR1 and CDR2 sequences are MDHEN and SYDVKM. The CDR3 region has the DNA TGTGCCAGCAGCCGGGGACTAGCGGGGGGGACAGATACGCAGTATTTT. It translates to CASSRGLAGGTDTQYF.